Presented here are 11 T cell receptor beta chains from one specimen sequenced in a study of blood T cell repertoires in COVID-19. Sequenced by immunoSEQ multiplex PCR; TCRdb stores in-frame clones only, minus some. This table has under 500,000 clones, around nine tenths appearing once. Sample: peripheral blood. The receptors shown here come from a woman younger than 45 with acute or convalescent COVID-19.

This chain uses TRBV19 with TRBJ2-2; no definite D call. There are 14 residues in the CDR3. V was pared by 1 base and J by 8 bases, with 11 bases between. CDR1 and CDR2 from the germline V gene are LNHDA and SQIVND (reference sequence). The CDR3 reads CASSIGFAIGELFF. In DNA, the CDR3 is TGTGCCAGTAGTATAGGGTTTGCGATAGGGGAGCTGTTTTTT.

The rearrangement joins TRBV5-1 to TRBJ2-1; maybe TRBD2 (6 bases). There are 14 residues in the CDR3. Germline CDR1 is SGHRS and CDR2 is YFSETQ. The V and J ends lost 0 bases and 4 bases respectively, with 8 bases between them. The CDR3 protein is CASSLGLAYNEQFF. CDR3 nucleotide sequence: TGCGCCAGCAGCTTGGGGCTAGCGTACAATGAGCAGTTCTTC.

The rearrangement links TRBV6-5 to TRBJ2-5, with D possibly being TRBD1 (5 bases). V was trimmed by 7 bases and J by 4 bases, leaving 10 bases between them. The CDR3 is 12 amino acids. From germline, CDR1 is MNHEY and CDR2 SVGAGI. Here the CDR3 reads CASNKRGETQYF. The CDR3 DNA is TGTGCCAGCAACAAAAGGGGAGAGACCCAGTACTTC.

The chain is built from TRBV5-6 and TRBJ1-6, with D unresolved. Germline V CDR1 and CDR2: SGHDT, YYEEEE. Trimming left V 2 bases short and J 7 bases short, with 4 bases between. This CDR3 contains 12 residues. In nucleotides, the CDR3 is TGTGCCAGCAGCTTACTCAATTCACCCCTCCACTTT. Its translation: CASSLLNSPLHF.

This chain joins TRBV3-1 (or the pseudogene TRBV3-2) and TRBJ2-1, with 9 bases that match TRBD2. CDR1 is LGHDT, CDR2 YNNKEL, per germline (reference sequence). The CDR3 covers 18 residues. After removal of 0 bases from V and 0 bases from J, the junction contained 6 bases not matched to a gene. CDR3 amino acids: CASSQEFQRGASYNEQFF. In DNA, the CDR3 is TGTGCCAGCAGCCAAGAATTCCAGCGGGGGGCCTCCTACAATGAGCAGTTCTTC.

The rearrangement joins TRBV6-4 to TRBJ2-1, with 7 bases lining up with TRBD1. This CDR3 spans 15 amino acids. Losses at the gene ends were 2 bases for V and 2 bases for J; bases not matched to a gene: 3. Germline V gene data show CDR1 as MRHNA and CDR2 as SNTAGT. The CDR3 coding sequence is TGTGCCAGCAGTGACCGGGACAGACCCTACAATGAGCAGTTCTTC. It codes for CASSDRDRPYNEQFF.

This chain links TRBV6-1 with TRBJ1-2; D might be TRBD1 (6 bases). V lost 2 bases to trimming and J lost 4 bases, with 11 bases between them. Germline CDR1 MNHNS, CDR2 SASEGT. The CDR3 totals 14 residues. Here the CDR3 DNA reads TGTGCCAGCAGTGAATCTGGGGGCGCCTATGGCTACACCTTC. Encoded protein: CASSESGGAYGYTF.

The CDR3 bases are TGTGCCAGCAGCTTTTCAGGGGGTGGGTATCAGCCCCAGCATTTT. Its translation: CASSFSGGGYQPQHF. This chain uses TRBV5-6 with TRBJ1-5, with 7 nucleotides matching TRBD1. V dropped 2 bases and J dropped 5; count of bases not matched to a gene: 7. In germline, CDR1 is SGHDT, CDR2 YYEEEE. CDR3 size: 15 residues.

The CDR3 sequence is CASRDSIYNEQFF. As DNA, the CDR3 is TGTGCCAGCCGGGACAGCATCTACAATGAGCAGTTCTTC. The chain couples TRBV27 to TRBJ2-1; 7 bases align to TRBD1. Per the germline V gene, CDR1 is MNHEY and CDR2 is SMNVEV (reference sequence). The CDR3 contains 13 residues. V lost 8 bases, J lost 3 bases, and 4 bases stayed unmatched.

This rearrangement joins TRBV5-1 to TRBJ2-5; the match to TRBD1 covers 7 bases. Germline lookup yields CDR1 SGHRS and CDR2 YFSETQ. The V gene end was trimmed by 0 bases and the J gene end by 1 base; junction bases not matched to a gene: 0. The CDR3 covers 14 residues. CDR3 DNA sequence: TGCGCCAGCAGCTTGGGGGACAGCCAAGAGACCCAGTACTTC. This encodes CASSLGDSQETQYF.

The chain combines TRBV28 with TRBJ2-7; TRBD1 aligns across 8 bases. Germline V gene sequence: CDR1 MDHEN, CDR2 SYDVKM. The CDR3 consists of 16 residues. With V trimmed by 5 bases and J by 9 bases, 18 bases remained unmatched. DNA for the CDR3: TGTGCCAGCAGTCCCCAGAAGGGGACAGGTGTTATTGGGCAGTACTTC. It translates to CASSPQKGTGVIGQYF.